This T cell receptor beta chain was sequenced for a study of post-analysis software for immune sequencing data (dated by TCRdb to between 2014 and 2017). Context from the whole study: Relapsing-remitting, secondary progressive and progressive-relapsing multiple sclerosis were recorded as disease courses, and subtype annotation was lacking for some patients. Patient repertoires were compared against roughly 12 previously published healthy control repertoires from donors aged roughly 6 to 28 years. A subset of samples was prepared in parallel using single-end sample barcoding, then pooled and co-amplified after Illumina adapter ligation.

This clonotype was detected ten times or more. It lacks a known antigen. No quality values exist for individual bases; no much larger clone is one base distant. CDR1 and CDR2 are drawn from the germline V gene (reference sequence): DFQATT, SNEGSKA. From the cysteine up to the phenylalanine, the CDR3 has a length of 12 residues. The entry retains the CDR3 DNA only, 36 bases that are in frame from base 1. Deletion took 5 bases off V and 6 bases off J, with a span of 14 bases between the germline ends. Library preparation employed PCR. The sequencer was an Illumina HiSeq 2500. To reduce PCR and sequencing biases, unique molecular identifiers were built into the TCR beta cDNA libraries. Approximately 500,000 cDNA molecules were obtained per 1 to 10 million input T cells, so each molecule approximated one T cell. Patient libraries were prepared and sequenced with the same protocol used for the earlier healthy control dataset. Within a given batch, samples were prepared together, multiplexed and sequenced on the same HiSeq lane. The study's own analysis went as follows. Raw barcoded reads were processed with MIGEC, discarding single-read molecular identifier groups before consensus assembly and CDR3 extraction. VDJtools was used for post-analysis of the clonotype tables, with diversity normalized by down-sampling every dataset to the smallest sample size. To correct batch-related cross-sample contamination, repertoire overlap clustering matched CDR3 amino acid sequences but not nucleotide sequences. Using fastp at Q25 and MiXCR, TCRdb reprocessed the public reads and kept productive beta chains. CDR3 protein duplicates are merged, each entry listing the most common genes and DNA. Here the V and J calls rest on TCRdb's processing, not on the authors' analysis. In this sample the table shows about 190,000 distinct CDR3 sequences, 25% to 35% of which occur a single time. The ten largest make up about 3.7% of the sample.

To demonstrate the VDJtools post-analysis software, the study profiled TCR beta repertoires from the peripheral blood of under 15 young patients with multiple sclerosis. Multiple sclerosis patients were children and adolescents aged roughly 6 to 16 years. The research as a whole found: Four to six TRBV segments, including TRBV5-6, TRBV5-1 and TRBV20-1, were significantly more frequent in patients than controls. Direct clustering with F measure revealed strong co-clustering of samples prepared in the same batch, which led to a batch-effect correction. The control group was slightly older than the multiple sclerosis patient group. Multiple sclerosis patients had significantly lower normalized Chao1 diversity than controls, a result that suggests substantial peripheral T-cell clonal expansion.

This receptor was taken from a girl aged 2-17 years with multiple sclerosis. Sequenced material: blood. The chain links TRBV20-1 with TRBJ2-7; TRBD1 is a possible D gene, resting on 5 matching bases. The nucleotide sequence reads TGCAGTGCTGAACGCCAGGGTGGCGAGCAGTACTTC. Protein translation: CSAERQGGEQYF.